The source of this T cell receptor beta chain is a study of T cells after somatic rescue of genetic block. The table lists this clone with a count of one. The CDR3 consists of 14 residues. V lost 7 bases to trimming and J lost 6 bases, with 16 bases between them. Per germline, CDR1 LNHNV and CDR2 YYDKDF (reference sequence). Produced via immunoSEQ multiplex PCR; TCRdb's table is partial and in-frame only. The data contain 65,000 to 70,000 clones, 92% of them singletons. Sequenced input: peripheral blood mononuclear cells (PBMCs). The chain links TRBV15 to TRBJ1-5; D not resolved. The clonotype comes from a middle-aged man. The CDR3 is CATTTTERAQPQHF. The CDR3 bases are TGTGCCACCACCACCACGGAGAGGGCTCAGCCCCAGCATTTT. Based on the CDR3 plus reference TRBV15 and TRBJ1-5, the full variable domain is DAMVIQNPRYQVTQFGKPVTLSCSQTLNHNVMYWYQQKSSQAPKLLFHYYDKDFNNEADTPDNFQSRRPNTSFCFLDIRSPGLGDTAMYLCATTTTERAQPQHFGDGTRLSIL.